The 25 T cell receptor beta chains below all came from one sample that was sequenced in a study of shared clonotypes between healthy human individuals. Here immunoSEQ multiplex PCR was the method, and the copy in TCRdb shows in-frame clones only, minus some. The data show 2 million to 3 million clones, over 85% seen once. Specimen: naive CD4+ T cells from PBMCs. Subset of the sample: CD45RA+ positively selected. These receptors all come from a man aged 18-30 years in good health. Some clones in this sample may be carry-over from other donors' samples.

This chain connects TRBV10-2 to TRBJ1-1; TRBD1 matches at 7 bases. With V trimmed by 7 bases and J by 4 bases, 9 bases remained unmatched. The length of the CDR3 is 14 residues. Germline assignment: CDR1 WSHSY and CDR2 SAAADI. CDR3 in amino acids: CASILQGMSTEAFF. Here the CDR3 DNA reads TGCGCCAGCATATTACAGGGGATGAGCACTGAAGCTTTCTTT.

This chain joins TRBV10-3 and TRBJ2-2; possible D gene TRBD1, 7 bases. The CDR3 runs to 14 residues. V was cut by 7 bases and J by 6 bases, with 15 bases left in between. Germline-derived CDR1 and CDR2 are ENHRY and SYGVKD. CDR3 region: CAITGDSGPGELFF. DNA for the CDR3: TGTGCCATCACAGGGGACAGCGGGCCCGGGGAGCTGTTTTTT.

This clone was detected only once. The chain employs TRBV9 and TRBJ2-2, with D possibly TRBD1 on 5 matching bases. Trimming removed 4 bases from V and 3 bases from J, with 16 bases in between. This CDR3 comprises 16 residues. Germline V gene data show CDR1 as SGDLS and CDR2 as YYNGEE. The CDR3 DNA follows: TGTGCCAGCAGCCCAAAACCCGACAGCCACACCGGGGAGCTGTTTTTT. Translation: CASSPKPDSHTGELFF.

This rearrangement joins TRBV9 to TRBJ2-1, with 7 bases matching TRBD2. The CDR3 is 14 amino acids. V shed 1 base, J shed 6 bases, and the junction held 4 bases outside the gene matches. Germline V CDR1 and CDR2: SGDLS, YYNGEE. The CDR3 nucleotides are TGTGCCAGCAGCGTACGCGGGAGCGGCAATGAGCAGTTCTTC. This translates into CASSVRGSGNEQFF.

The chain couples TRBV29-1 to TRBJ2-2; 9 nucleotides align to TRBD1. Germline lookup yields CDR1 SQVTM and CDR2 ANQGSEA. The length of the CDR3 is 15 residues. J lost 3 bases, V lost 6 bases, and 8 bases had no gene match. Written as DNA, the CDR3 is TGCAGCGTGGTCTGGGACAGGGAGTACACCGGGGAGCTGTTTTTT. This codes for CSVVWDREYTGELFF.

The chain couples TRBV4-3 to TRBJ2-3; 8 positions agree with TRBD2. The CDR3 spans 16 residues. V shed 2 bases, J shed 3 bases, and the junction held 7 bases outside the gene matches. CDR1 and CDR2 (germline): LGHNA, YSLEER. CDR3 residues: CASSQSGRASTDTQYF. DNA for the CDR3: TGCGCCAGCAGCCAAAGCGGGAGAGCTTCGACAGATACGCAGTATTTT.

The gene calls are TRBV7-3 and TRBJ2-2; D uncertain. V lost 3 bases and J lost 3, with 11 bases in between. This CDR3 region has 15 residues. The V gene's germline CDR1 is SGHTA and CDR2 FQGTGA. The CDR3 DNA sequence: TGTGCCAGCAGCTTCAAGGGCAGAGACACCGGGGAGCTGTTTTTT. This sequence encodes CASSFKGRDTGELFF.

J is TRBJ2-7 and V is TRBV28; D is possibly TRBD2 (7 bases). Trimming stripped 1 base from V and 0 bases from J, with 16 bases between. The CDR3 extends over 17 amino acids. CDR1 is MDHEN, CDR2 SYDVKM, per germline. The DNA of the CDR3 is TGTGCCAGCAGTTTATATGGGGGCAGCGGGAACTCCTACGAGCAGTACTTC. It specifies CASSLYGGSGNSYEQYF.

This rearrangement joins TRBV6-5 to TRBJ1-1; D might be TRBD1 (6 bases). CDR3 length: 14 amino acids. The V and J ends lost 0 bases and 10 bases respectively, with 15 bases between them. Germline CDR1 is MNHEY and CDR2 is SVGAGI. CDR3 sequence reads: CASSYSYRVRRAFF. The CDR3 nucleotides are TGTGCCAGCAGTTACTCCTACAGGGTGCGACGAGCTTTCTTT.

The chain is built from TRBV11-2 and TRBJ2-7; possible D gene TRBD2, 6 bases. The V end lost 6 bases, the J end lost 6 bases, and 18 bases lay between the germline ends. Per the germline V gene, CDR1 is SGHAT and CDR2 is FQNNGV. This CDR3 spans 14 amino acids. In nucleotides, the CDR3 is TGTGCCAGCAGTTTACTAGCTACACCCTCCGAGCAGTACTTC. This codes for CASSLLATPSEQYF.

Note on this clone: The sample contains more than one DNA sequence encoding this CDR3. J is TRBJ2-7 and V is TRBV9; 9 bases fit TRBD1. The CDR3 has 14 residues. Germline V gene data show CDR1 as SGDLS and CDR2 as YYNGEE. The junction had 5 bases not matched to a gene; V was cut back by 4 bases and J by 3 bases. The DNA for the CDR3 is TGTGCCAGCAGCCCGGGACAGGGAATCTACGAGCAGTACTTC. Its translation is CASSPGQGIYEQYF.

This chain uses TRBV28 with TRBJ1-5, with D unclear. The CDR3 totals 8 residues. The germline V gene encodes CDR1 MDHEN and CDR2 SYDVKM. The V gene lost 8 bases and the J gene lost 9 bases, with 2 bases spanning the gap. The CDR3 DNA reads TGTGCCAGCGGGCCCCAGCATTTT. This gives the protein CASGPQHF.

The chain recombines TRBV6-5 with TRBJ1-4; 7 nucleotides match TRBD1. V lost 0 bases to trimming and J lost 4 bases; unmatched junction nucleotides: 2. Germline CDR1 reads MNHEY; CDR2 reads SVGAGI. The length of the CDR3 is 15 residues. The CDR3 reads CASSYSGTVNEKLFF. CDR3 nucleotides: TGTGCCAGCAGTTACTCGGGGACAGTTAATGAAAAACTGTTTTTT.

The chain employs TRBV27 and TRBJ2-2; D possibly corresponds to TRBD2 (6 bases). Between the trimmed V and J ends, which lost 5 bases and 5 bases, there was a span of 15 bases. Germline V gives CDR1 MNHEY, CDR2 SMNVEV (reference sequence). The CDR3 has 15 residues. DNA of the CDR3: TGTGCCAGCAGTGCCCATCAGGAGGGGACCGGGGAGCTGTTTTTT. Translating gives CASSAHQEGTGELFF.

The gene calls are TRBV6-6 and TRBJ1-3; D remains ambiguous. This CDR3 is built from 14 residues. Between the trimmed V and J ends, which lost 5 bases and 4 bases, there was a span of 12 bases. Germline CDR1 MNHNY, CDR2 SVGAGI (reference sequence). The CDR3 coding sequence is TGTGCCAGCAGTCTGGCAGAATTAGGAAACACCATATATTTT. This gives the protein CASSLAELGNTIYF.

The chain is built from TRBV5-1 and TRBJ1-2; D not resolved. V was pared by 4 bases and J by 2 bases, with 12 bases between. Germline CDR1 and CDR2: SGHRS and YFSETQ. The CDR3 runs 14 residues. CDR3 in DNA: TGCGCCAGCAGCCCAGCCGGAGAGAACTATGGCTACACCTTC. Translation: CASSPAGENYGYTF.

This chain links TRBV5-1 with TRBJ2-5; TRBD1 aligns across 7 bases. The CDR3 consists of 15 residues. The J segment lost 1 base and the V segment lost 5 bases, leaving 8 bases of the junction unmatched. Per germline, CDR1 SGHRS and CDR2 YFSETQ. As DNA, the CDR3 is TGCGCCAGCAGACCTACCGGGACAGTCCAAGAGACCCAGTACTTC. Its translation: CASRPTGTVQETQYF.

The chain recombines TRBV11-2 with TRBJ2-1, with D tentatively TRBD2 (6 bases). Germline values: CDR1 SGHAT, CDR2 FQNNGV. V was trimmed by 1 base and J by 9 bases, leaving 25 bases between them. CDR3 size: 18 residues. In nucleotides, the CDR3 is TGTGCCAGCAGCTTAGTGGTGACTGCAAACGGAGGGCCCTTTGAGCAGTTCTTC. Amino acids: CASSLVVTANGGPFEQFF.

The V gene is TRBV19, the J gene TRBJ1-4; D gene ambiguous. CDR1 and CDR2 (germline): LNHDA, SQIVND (reference sequence). Trimming took off 2 bases at V and 0 bases at J, with 10 bases between the two ends. There are 16 residues in the CDR3. The CDR3 DNA sequence: TGTGCCAGTAGTATATACCTCCAGGCAACTAATGAAAAACTGTTTTTT. It specifies CASSIYLQATNEKLFF. Combining the CDR3 with reference TRBV19 and TRBJ1-4 gives the whole variable domain DGGITQSPKYLFRKEGQNVTLSCEQNLNHDAMYWYRQDPGQGLRLIYYSQIVNDFQKGDIAEGYSVSREKKESFPLTVTSAQKNPTAFYLCASSIYLQATNEKLFFGSGTQLSVL.

This clone was counted once. The chain combines TRBV19 with TRBJ2-5; D might be TRBD1 or TRBD2, each matching 6 bases. Germline lookup yields CDR1 LNHDA and CDR2 SQIVND (reference sequence). CDR3 length: 14 residues. V lost 4 bases and J lost 3, with 12 bases in between. The CDR3 here is CASSTRGLEETQYF. CDR3 in DNA: TGTGCCAGTAGTACCCGGGGGCTAGAAGAGACCCAGTACTTC.

This sequence joins TRBV29-1 and TRBJ2-5; maybe TRBD1 (5 bases). V lost 4 bases and J lost 6, with 24 bases in between. Germline values: CDR1 SQVTM, CDR2 ANQGSEA. The CDR3 is 16 amino acids. The CDR3 loop is CSVVGVIGLGGQTQYF. As DNA, the CDR3 is TGCAGCGTTGTAGGGGTAATTGGGTTGGGCGGCCAGACCCAGTACTTC.

This chain links TRBV5-6 with TRBJ2-5; TRBD2 agrees at 9 bases. Germline CDR1 reads SGHDT; CDR2 reads YYEEEE. V lost 1 base and J lost 0; bases outside the gene matches: 7. CDR3 length: 17 residues. The CDR3 coding sequence is TGTGCCAGCAGCTTGAGACTAGCGGAGAGGTACCAAGAGACCCAGTACTTC. Its protein product is CASSLRLAERYQETQYF.

The V and J genes are TRBV30 and TRBJ2-3; D unresolved. Germline CDR1 reads GTSNPN; CDR2 reads SVGIG (reference sequence). The CDR3 consists of 14 residues. V was pared by 2 bases and J by 5 bases, with 14 bases between. This CDR3 is CAWSPSPVQDTQYF. As DNA, the CDR3 is TGTGCCTGGAGTCCATCCCCCGTCCAAGATACGCAGTATTTT.

V is TRBV7-3 and J is TRBJ2-7; 8 nucleotides match TRBD1. The CDR3 sequence is 18 residues long. Trimming at V came to 0 bases and at J to 2 bases, leaving 12 bases not matched to a gene. Germline CDR1 SGHTA, CDR2 FQGTGA. The CDR3 coding sequence is TGTGCCAGCAGCTTAACCCGATCGGGAACAGGGGGTACCTACGAGCAGTACTTC. This gives the protein CASSLTRSGTGGTYEQYF.

The chain recombines TRBV10-1 with TRBJ2-7, with D possibly being TRBD1 or TRBD2 (5 bases each). Per the germline V gene, CDR1 is WNHNN and CDR2 is SYGVQD (reference sequence). This CDR3 has 12 amino acids. Trimming took 8 bases from V and 7 from J, leaving 15 bases between them. This chain's CDR3 is CASGDGLGEQYF. The DNA of the CDR3 is TGCGCCAGCGGGGACGGACTTGGAGAGCAGTACTTC.